This T cell receptor beta chain appears in the sequencing data of a study of blood T cell repertoires in COVID-19. About the research overall: The analysed material was cDNA or gDNA that came from T cells, B-cell-depleted T cells, or PBMCs.

In the source study's methods: Reference gene primer amplification gave nucleated cell count estimates. Sequencing used immunoSEQ multiplex PCR; TCRdb keeps in-frame clones, though not all of them. The V and J calls and clone size were taken over from that table, and D and trimming were inferred from the DNA. Of 250,000 or so clones listed, 88% are singletons. A COVID-19 case had been met by exposed participants during the 2 weeks before study entry. This CDR3 spans 15 amino acids. V lost 1 base and J lost 6, with 17 bases in between. This clone has only one observation. Sequenced sample: PBMCs or T cells enriched from blood (not recorded which). The TCR originated in a woman aged 40-49 years who had been exposed to COVID-19. The chain recombines TRBV5-3 with TRBJ2-7; TRBD2 might be the D (5 bases). TRBV5-3 is filed as an ORF, its function uncertain. The CDR3 DNA reads TGTGCCAGAAGCTTGCGGGGTCGCAGATTACTCGAGCAGTACGTC. This gives the protein CARSLRGRRLLEQYV.